This T cell receptor beta chain was recovered during a study of control samples from healthy donors and cancer patients. The repertoire was sequenced with immunoSEQ multiplex PCR; TCRdb's copy has only in-frame clones and lacks some. The sample has about 190,000 clones, around 90% seen once. The J segment lost 5 bases and the V segment lost 4 bases, leaving 3 bases of the junction unmatched. From germline, CDR1 is SNHLY and CDR2 FYNNEI. This CDR3 has 13 residues. The source of this sequence is a man under 40 in good health. The rearrangement uses TRBV2 and TRBJ2-3; 7 nucleotides align to TRBD1. The sequenced sample consisted of blood. The CDR3 is CASSGPGGDTQYF. CDR3 DNA sequence: TGTGCCAGCAGTGGCCCAGGGGGAGATACGCAGTATTTT.